This TCR beta chain was obtained from a study of T cell responses to AZD1222 COVID-19 vaccine. This CDR3 region has 14 residues. Germline V lookup: CDR1 MRHNA, CDR2 SNTAGT. Deletions cut 7 bases from V and 2 bases from J, with 15 bases between. Here immunoSEQ multiplex PCR was the method, and the copy in TCRdb shows in-frame clones only, minus some. The data hold approximately 98,000 clones, with around 84% observed a single time. The origin of this receptor is an adult in good health. V gene TRBV6-4 combines with J gene TRBJ2-7; weak D call: TRBD2 (5 bases). The sequencing used peripheral blood, collected on day 0 of AZD1222 vaccination. The CDR3 region is CASTHGVRPYEQYF. The CDR3 nucleotides read TGTGCCAGCACCCACGGGGTAAGGCCCTACGAGCAGTACTTC.